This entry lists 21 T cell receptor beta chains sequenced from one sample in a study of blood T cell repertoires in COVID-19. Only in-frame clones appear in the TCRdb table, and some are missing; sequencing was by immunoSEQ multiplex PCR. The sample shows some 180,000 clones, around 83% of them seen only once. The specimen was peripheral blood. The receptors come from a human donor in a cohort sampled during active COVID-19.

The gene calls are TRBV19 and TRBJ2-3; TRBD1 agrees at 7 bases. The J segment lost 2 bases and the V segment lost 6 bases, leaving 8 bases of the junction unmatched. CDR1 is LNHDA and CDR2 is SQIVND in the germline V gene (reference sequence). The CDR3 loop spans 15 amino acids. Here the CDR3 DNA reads TGTGCCAGTAGCGACAGGGTTCTGGTCACAGATACGCAGTATTTT. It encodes CASSDRVLVTDTQYF.

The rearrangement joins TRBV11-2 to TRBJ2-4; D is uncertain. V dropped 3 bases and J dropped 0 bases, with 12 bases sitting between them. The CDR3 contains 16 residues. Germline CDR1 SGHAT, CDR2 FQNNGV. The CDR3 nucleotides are TGTGCCAGCAGCTTTGTGGGCGTCGAAGCCAAAAACATTCAGTACTTC. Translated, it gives CASSFVGVEAKNIQYF.

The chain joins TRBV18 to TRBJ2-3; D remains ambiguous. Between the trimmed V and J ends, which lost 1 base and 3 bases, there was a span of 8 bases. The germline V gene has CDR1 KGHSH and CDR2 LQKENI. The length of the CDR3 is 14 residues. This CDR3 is CASSPLEETDTQYF. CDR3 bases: TGTGCCAGCTCACCACTAGAGGAAACAGATACGCAGTATTTT.

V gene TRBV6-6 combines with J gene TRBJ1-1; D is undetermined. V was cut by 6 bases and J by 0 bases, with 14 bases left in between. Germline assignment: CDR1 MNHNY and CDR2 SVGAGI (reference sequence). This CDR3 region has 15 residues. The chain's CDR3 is CASSPSVRLNTEAFF. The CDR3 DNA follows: TGTGCCAGCAGCCCCTCAGTCAGGTTGAACACTGAAGCTTTCTTT.

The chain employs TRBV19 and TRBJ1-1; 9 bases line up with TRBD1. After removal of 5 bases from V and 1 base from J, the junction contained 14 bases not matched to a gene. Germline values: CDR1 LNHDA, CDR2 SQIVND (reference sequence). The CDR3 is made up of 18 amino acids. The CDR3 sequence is CASSPHPGQGSENTEAFF. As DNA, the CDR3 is TGTGCCAGTAGTCCACACCCGGGACAGGGCTCAGAGAACACTGAAGCTTTCTTT.

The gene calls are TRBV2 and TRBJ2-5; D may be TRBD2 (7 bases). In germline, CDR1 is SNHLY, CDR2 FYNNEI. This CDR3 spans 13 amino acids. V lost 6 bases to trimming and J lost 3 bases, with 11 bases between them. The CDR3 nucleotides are TGTGCCAGCAGGAAGGGGGGGGAAGAGACCCAGTACTTC. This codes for CASRKGGEETQYF.

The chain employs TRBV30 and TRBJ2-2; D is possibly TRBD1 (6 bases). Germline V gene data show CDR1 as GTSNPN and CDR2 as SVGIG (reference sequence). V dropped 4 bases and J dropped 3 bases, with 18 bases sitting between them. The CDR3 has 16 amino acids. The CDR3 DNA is TGTGCCTGGACCCAGGGGCAGGGCCGATACACCGGGGAGCTGTTTTTT. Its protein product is CAWTQGQGRYTGELFF.

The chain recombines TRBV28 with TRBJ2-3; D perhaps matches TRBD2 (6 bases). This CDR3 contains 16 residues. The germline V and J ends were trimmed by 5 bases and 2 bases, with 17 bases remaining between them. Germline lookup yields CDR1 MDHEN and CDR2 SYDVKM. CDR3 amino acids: CASSGLTGGVTDTQYF. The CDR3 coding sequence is TGTGCCAGCAGTGGACTCACCGGAGGGGTCACAGATACGCAGTATTTT.

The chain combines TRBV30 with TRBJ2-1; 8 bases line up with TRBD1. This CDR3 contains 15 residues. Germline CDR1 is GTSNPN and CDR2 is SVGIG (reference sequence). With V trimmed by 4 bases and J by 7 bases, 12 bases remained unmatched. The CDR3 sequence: CAWKKLRTGQNEQFF. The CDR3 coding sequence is TGTGCCTGGAAAAAACTGCGGACAGGGCAGAATGAGCAGTTCTTC.

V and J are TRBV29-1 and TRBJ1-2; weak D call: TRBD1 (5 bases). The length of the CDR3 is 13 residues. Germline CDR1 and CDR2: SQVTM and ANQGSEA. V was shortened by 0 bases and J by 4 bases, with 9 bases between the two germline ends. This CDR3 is CSVEDGGSYGYTF. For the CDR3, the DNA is TGCAGCGTTGAAGATGGGGGGAGCTATGGCTACACCTTC.

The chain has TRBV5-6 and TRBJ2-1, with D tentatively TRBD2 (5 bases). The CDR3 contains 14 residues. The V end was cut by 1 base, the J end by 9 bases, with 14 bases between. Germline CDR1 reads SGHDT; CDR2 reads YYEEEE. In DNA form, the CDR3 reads TGTGCCAGCAGCTTGATCGGAGGATCAACTGAGCAGTTCTTC. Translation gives CASSLIGGSTEQFF.

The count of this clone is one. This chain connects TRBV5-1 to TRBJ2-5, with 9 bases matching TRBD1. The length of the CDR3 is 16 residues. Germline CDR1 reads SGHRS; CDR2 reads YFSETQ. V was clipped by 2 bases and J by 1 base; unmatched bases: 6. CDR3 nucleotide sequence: TGCGCCAGCAGCTTTCGGGACAGGGCTAGCCAAGAGACCCAGTACTTC. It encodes CASSFRDRASQETQYF.

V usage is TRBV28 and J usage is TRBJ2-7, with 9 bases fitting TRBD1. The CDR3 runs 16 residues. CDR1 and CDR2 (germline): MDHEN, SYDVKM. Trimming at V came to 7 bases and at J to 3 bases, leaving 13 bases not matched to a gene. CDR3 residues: CASIGSPGTGSYEQYF. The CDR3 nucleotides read TGTGCCAGCATCGGCTCCCCCGGGACAGGGAGCTACGAGCAGTACTTC.

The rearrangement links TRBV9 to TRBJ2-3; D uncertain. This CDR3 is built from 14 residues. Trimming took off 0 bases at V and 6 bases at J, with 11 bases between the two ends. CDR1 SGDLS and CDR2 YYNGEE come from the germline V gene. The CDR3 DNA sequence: TGTGCCAGCAGCGTAGCCCACCACATCGATACGCAGTATTTT. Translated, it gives CASSVAHHIDTQYF.

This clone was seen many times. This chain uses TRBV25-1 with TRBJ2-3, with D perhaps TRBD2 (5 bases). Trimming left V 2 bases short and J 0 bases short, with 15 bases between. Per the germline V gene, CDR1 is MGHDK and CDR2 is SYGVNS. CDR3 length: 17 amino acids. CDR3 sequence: CASSENREASSTDTQYF. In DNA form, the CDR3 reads TGTGCCAGCAGTGAAAATCGGGAAGCGTCTAGCACAGATACGCAGTATTTT.

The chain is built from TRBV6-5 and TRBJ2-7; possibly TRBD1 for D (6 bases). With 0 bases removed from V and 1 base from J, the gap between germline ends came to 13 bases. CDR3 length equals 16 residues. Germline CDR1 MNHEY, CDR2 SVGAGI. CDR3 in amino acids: CASSYSAQGGSYEQYF. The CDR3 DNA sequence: TGTGCCAGCAGTTACTCGGCACAGGGTGGGTCCTACGAGCAGTACTTC.

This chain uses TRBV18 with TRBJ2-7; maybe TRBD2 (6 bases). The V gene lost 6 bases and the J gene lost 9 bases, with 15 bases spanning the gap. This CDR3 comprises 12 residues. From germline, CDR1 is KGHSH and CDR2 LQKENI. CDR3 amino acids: CASSQDSGAQYF. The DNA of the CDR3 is TGTGCCAGCTCTCAAGATAGCGGTGCGCAGTACTTC.

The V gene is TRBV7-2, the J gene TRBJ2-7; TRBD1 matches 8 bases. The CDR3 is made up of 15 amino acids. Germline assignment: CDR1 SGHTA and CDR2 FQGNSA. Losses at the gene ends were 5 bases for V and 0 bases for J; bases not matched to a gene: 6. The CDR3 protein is CASSPRTGSSYEQYF. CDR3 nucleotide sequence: TGTGCCAGCAGCCCTCGGACAGGGAGCTCCTACGAGCAGTACTTC.

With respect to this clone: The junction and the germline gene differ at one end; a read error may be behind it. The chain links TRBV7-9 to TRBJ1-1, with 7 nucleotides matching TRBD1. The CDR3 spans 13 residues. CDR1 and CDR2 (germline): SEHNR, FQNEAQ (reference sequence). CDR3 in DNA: TGTGCCAGCAGCTTACAGTCGCGGAGGGGGCTGGACTTT. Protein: CASSLQSRRGLDF.

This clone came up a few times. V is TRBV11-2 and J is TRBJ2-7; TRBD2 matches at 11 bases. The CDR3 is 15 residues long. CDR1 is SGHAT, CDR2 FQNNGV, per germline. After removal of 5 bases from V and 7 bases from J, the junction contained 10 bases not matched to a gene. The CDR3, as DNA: TGTGCCAGCAGCCCGAATAGCGGGAGGGCGGGTGAGCAGTACTTC. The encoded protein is CASSPNSGRAGEQYF. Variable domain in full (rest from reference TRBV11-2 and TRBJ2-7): EAGVAQSPRYKIIEKRQSVAFWCNPISGHATLYWYQQILGQGPKLLIQFQNNGVVDDSQLPKDRFSAERLKGVDSTLKIQPAKLEDSAVYLCASSPNSGRAGEQYFGPGTRLTVT.

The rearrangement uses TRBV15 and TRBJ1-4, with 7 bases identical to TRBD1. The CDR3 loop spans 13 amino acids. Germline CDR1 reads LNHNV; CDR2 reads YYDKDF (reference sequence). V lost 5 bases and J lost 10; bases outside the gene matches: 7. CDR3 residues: CATSPTGARKLFF. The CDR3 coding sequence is TGTGCCACCAGCCCCACAGGGGCGCGAAAACTGTTTTTT.